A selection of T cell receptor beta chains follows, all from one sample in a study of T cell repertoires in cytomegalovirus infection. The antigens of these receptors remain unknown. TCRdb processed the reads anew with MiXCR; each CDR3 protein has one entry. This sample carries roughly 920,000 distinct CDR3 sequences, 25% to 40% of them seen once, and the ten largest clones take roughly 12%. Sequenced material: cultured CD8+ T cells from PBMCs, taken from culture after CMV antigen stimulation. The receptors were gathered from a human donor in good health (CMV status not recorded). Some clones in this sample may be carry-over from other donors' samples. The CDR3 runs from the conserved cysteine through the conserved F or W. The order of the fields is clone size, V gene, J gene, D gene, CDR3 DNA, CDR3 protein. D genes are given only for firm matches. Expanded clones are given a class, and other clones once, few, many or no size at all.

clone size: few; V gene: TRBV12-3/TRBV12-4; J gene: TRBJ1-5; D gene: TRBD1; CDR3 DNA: TGTGCCAGCAGCCCCGGGACAGGGATTCAGCCCCAGCATTTT; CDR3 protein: CASSPGTGIQPQHF
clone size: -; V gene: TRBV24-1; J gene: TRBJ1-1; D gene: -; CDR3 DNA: TGTGCCACGAGATCAGCACGTGGCACTGAAGCTTTCTTT; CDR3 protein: CATRSARGTEAFF
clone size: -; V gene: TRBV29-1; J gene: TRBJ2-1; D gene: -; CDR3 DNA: TGCAGCGTTGAGGGCATTGGGGGCTACAATGAGCAGTTCTTC; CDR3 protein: CSVEGIGGYNEQFF
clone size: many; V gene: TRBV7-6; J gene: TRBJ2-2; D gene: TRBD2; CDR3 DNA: TGTGCCAGCAGCTTAGAGCTACTAGCGGGGGACACCGGGGAGCTGTTTTTT; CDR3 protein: CASSLELLAGDTGELFF
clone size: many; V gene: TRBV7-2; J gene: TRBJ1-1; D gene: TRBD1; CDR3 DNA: TGTGCCAGCAGCTCATTAGGGAGGGACAGAGAGGACACTGAAGCTTTCTTT; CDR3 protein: CASSSLGRDREDTEAFF
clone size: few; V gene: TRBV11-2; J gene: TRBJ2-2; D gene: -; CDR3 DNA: TGTGCCAGCAGGGGTGGGGAACAGGGAACGGGGTACACCGGGGAGCTGTTTTTT; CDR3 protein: CASRGGEQGTGYTGELFF
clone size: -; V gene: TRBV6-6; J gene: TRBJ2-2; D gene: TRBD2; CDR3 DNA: TGTGCCAGCAGTCAGGGGACTAGCGCTCCCACCGGGGAGCTGTTTTTT; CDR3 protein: CASSQGTSAPTGELFF
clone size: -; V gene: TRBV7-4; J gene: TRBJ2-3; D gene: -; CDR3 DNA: TGTGCCAGCAGCTCTAGACAGGATAGCACAGATGCGCAGTATTTT; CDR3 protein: CASSSRQDSTDAQYF
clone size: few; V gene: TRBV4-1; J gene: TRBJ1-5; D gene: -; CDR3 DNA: TGCGCCAGCAGCCAAGAAGGCAGTTATAGCAATCAGCCCCAGCATTTT; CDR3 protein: CASSQEGSYSNQPQHF
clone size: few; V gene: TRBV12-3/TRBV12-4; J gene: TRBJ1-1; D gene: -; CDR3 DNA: TGTGCCAGCAGTTTAGCGGTTCTGGGTGAAGCTTTCTTT; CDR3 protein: CASSLAVLGEAFF
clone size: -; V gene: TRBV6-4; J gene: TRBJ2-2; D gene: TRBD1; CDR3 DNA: TGTGCCAGCAAAGGGGACAGGGACACCGGGGAGCTGTTTTTT; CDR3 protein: CASKGDRDTGELFF
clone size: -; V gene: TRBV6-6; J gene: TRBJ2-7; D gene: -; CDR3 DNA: TGTGCCAGCAGTTACCGATCCGATGAGAGCTCCTACGAGCAGTACTTC; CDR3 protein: CASSYRSDESSYEQYF
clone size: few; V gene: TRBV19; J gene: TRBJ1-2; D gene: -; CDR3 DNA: TGTGCCAGTAGTTTCGGATTAGACGTCCCCTATGGCTACACCTTC; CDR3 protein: CASSFGLDVPYGYTF
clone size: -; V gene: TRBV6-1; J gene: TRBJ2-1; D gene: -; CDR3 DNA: TGTGCCAGCAAGGGTCTCCCCCGGGACAATGAGCAGTTCTTC; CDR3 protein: CASKGLPRDNEQFF
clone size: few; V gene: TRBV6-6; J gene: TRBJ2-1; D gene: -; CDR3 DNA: TGTGCCAGCAGCTTGAACCGCCCCGACTACAATGAGCAGTTCTTC; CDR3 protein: CASSLNRPDYNEQFF
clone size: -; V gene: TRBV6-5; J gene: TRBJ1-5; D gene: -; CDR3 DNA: TGTGCCAGCAGTTTGTGGGTCGGTAGCAATCAGCCCCAGCATTTT; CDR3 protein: CASSLWVGSNQPQHF
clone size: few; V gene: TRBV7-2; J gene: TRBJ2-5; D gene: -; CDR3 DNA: TGTGCCAGCAGGGAGGGGGGCCCAGAGACCCAGTACTTC; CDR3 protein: CASREGGPETQYF
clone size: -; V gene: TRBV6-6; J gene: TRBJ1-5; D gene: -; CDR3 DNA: TGTGCCAGCGCGGGGCCGCCGATCCTTAGCAATCAGCCCCAGCATTTT; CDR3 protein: CASAGPPILSNQPQHF
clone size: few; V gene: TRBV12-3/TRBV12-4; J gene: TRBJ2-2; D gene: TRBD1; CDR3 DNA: TGTGCCACTTCGACAGGGGCGGCCGGGGAGCTGTTTTTT; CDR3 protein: CATSTGAAGELFF
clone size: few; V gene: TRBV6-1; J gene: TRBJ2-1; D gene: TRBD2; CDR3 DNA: TGTGCCAGCTCTGTCCTCTACCTAGCGGGGGGGCCAGGGAATGAGCAGTTCTTC; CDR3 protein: CASSVLYLAGGPGNEQFF
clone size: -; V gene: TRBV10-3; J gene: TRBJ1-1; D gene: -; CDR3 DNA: TGTGCCATCAGTGAGACGGGGAACACTGAAGCTTTCTTT; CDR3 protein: CAISETGNTEAFF
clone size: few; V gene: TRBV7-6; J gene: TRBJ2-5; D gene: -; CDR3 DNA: TGTGCCAGCTGTGGGGGGCCCCAAGAGACCCAGTACTTC; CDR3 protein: CASCGGPQETQYF